The clone carrying this T cell receptor beta chain turned up a few times. Its antigen is unidentified. This entry is derived from a study of CD8 T cells in ankylosing spondylitis. The V segment lost 2 bases and the J segment 7 bases; nucleotides outside the gene matches: 11. Germline assignment: CDR1 DFQATT and CDR2 SNEGSKA (reference sequence). The CDR3 sequence is 15 residues long. TCRdb reanalysed the 5' RACE reads using MiXCR and keeps one entry per CDR3 protein. Of 250,000 or so distinct CDR3 sequences in the sample, roughly a quarter were seen once. Findings of the study overall: Reportedly, matched ankylosing spondylitis synovial fluid was significantly enriched for disease-linked clones.

The source is a male donor with ankylosing spondylitis or in good health (not recorded which). Sequencing was carried out using blood, either unsorted or a sorted T cell fraction (not recorded which). This rearrangement joins TRBV20-1 to TRBJ2-1, with TRBD1 matching 7 bases. CDR3 residues: CSARIGQGVGNEQFF. The CDR3, as DNA: TGCAGTGCTAGAATCGGGCAGGGGGTAGGGAATGAGCAGTTCTTC.